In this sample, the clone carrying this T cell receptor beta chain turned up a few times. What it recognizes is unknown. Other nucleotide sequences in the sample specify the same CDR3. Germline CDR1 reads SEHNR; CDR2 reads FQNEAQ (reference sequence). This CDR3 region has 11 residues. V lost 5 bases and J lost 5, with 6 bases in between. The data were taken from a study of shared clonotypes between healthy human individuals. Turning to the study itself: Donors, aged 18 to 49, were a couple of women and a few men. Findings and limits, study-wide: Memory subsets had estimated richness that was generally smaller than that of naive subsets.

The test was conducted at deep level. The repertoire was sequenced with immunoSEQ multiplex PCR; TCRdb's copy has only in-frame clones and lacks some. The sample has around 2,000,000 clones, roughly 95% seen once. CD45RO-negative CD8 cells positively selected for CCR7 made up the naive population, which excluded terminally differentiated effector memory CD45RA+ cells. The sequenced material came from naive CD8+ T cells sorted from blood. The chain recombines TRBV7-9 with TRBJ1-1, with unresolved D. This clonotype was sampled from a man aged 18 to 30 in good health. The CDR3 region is CASSPTTEAFF. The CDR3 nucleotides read TGTGCCAGCAGCCCTACAACTGAAGCTTTCTTT.